The source of this TCR beta chain is a study of blood T cell repertoires in COVID-19. The CDR3 totals 18 residues. V lost 4 bases, J lost 5 bases, and 10 bases stayed unmatched. The germline CDR1 and CDR2 sequences are SEHNR and FQNEAQ (reference sequence). How the authors handled the data: Quantification of nucleated cells was approximated via reference gene primer amplification. Produced via immunoSEQ multiplex PCR; TCRdb's table is partial and in-frame only. The DNA was the basis for D and trimming; V, J and clone size are from that table. The sample holds 250,000 or so clones, roughly nine tenths seen once.

This sequence originates from a man aged 40-50 years with active or convalescent COVID-19. The sequencing input was peripheral blood. V is TRBV7-9 and J is TRBJ2-1; 14 nucleotides line up with TRBD2. This CDR3 is CASSYGLAGGPGDNEQFF. In DNA, the CDR3 is TGTGCCAGCAGCTATGGACTAGCGGGAGGTCCCGGGGACAATGAGCAGTTCTTC.